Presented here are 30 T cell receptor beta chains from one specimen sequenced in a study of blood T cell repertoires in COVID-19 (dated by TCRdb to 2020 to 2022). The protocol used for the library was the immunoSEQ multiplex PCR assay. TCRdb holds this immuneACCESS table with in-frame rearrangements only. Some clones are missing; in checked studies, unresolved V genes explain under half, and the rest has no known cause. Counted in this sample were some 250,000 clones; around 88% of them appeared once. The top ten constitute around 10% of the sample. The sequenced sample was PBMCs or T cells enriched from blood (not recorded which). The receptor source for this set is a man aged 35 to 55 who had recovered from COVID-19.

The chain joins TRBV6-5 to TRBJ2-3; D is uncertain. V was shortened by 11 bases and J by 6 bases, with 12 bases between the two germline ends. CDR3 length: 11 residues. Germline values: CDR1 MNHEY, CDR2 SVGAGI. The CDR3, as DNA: TGTGCCTCCAGCGAGGCGGATACGCAGTATTTT. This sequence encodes CASSEADTQYF.

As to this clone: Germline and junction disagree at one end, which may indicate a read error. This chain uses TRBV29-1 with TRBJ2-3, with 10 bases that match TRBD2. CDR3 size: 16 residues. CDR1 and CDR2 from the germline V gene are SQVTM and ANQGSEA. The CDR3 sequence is CSAEGLAEENTDTQYF. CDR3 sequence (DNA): TGCAGCGCTGAAGGACTAGCGGAAGAAAACACAGATACGCAGTATTTT.

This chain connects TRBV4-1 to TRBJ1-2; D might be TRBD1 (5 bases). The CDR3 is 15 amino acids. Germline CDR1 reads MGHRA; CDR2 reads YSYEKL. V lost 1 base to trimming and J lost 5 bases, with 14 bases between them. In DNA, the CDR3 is TGCGCCAGCAGCCAAGGTTCGGCAGGGTGGTATGGCTACACCTTC. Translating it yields CASSQGSAGWYGYTF.

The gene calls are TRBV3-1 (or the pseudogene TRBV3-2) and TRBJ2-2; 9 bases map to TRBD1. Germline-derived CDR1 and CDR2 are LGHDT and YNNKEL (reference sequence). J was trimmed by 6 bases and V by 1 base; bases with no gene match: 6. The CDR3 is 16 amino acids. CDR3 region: CASSQAGQGRSGELFF. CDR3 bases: TGTGCCAGCAGCCAAGCGGGACAGGGTCGGTCCGGGGAGCTGTTTTTT.

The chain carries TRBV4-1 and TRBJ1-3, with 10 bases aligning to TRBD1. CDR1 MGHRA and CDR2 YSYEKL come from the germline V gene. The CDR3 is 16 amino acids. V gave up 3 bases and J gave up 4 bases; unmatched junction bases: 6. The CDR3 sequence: CASSHRQGARGNTIYF. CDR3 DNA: TGCGCCAGCAGCCATAGACAGGGGGCGAGGGGAAACACCATATATTTT.

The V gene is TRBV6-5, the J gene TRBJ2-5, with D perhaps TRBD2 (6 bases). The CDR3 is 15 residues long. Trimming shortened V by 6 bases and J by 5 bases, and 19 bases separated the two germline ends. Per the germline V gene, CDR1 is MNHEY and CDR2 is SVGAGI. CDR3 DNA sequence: TGTGCCAGCAGCCCACCGGGACTCAATGTGGAGACCCAGTACTTC. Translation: CASSPPGLNVETQYF.

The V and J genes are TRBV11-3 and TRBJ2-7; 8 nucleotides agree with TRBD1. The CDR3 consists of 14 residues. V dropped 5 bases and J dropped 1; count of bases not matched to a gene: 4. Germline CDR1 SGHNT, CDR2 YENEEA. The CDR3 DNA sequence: TGTGCCAGCAGCCCAGGGGGCGGGTCCTACGAGCAGTACTTC. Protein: CASSPGGGSYEQYF. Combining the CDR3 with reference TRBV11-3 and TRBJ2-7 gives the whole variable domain EAGVVQSPRYKIIEKKQPVAFWCNPISGHNTLYWYLQNLGQGPELLIRYENEEAVDDSQLPKDRFSAERLKGVDSTLKIQPAELGDSAVYLCASSPGGGSYEQYFGPGTRLTVT.

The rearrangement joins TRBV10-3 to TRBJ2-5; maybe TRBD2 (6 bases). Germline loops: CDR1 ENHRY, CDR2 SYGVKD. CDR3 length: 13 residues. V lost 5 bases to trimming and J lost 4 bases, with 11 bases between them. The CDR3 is CAISPEGRETQYF. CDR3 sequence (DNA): TGTGCCATCAGTCCGGAGGGACGAGAGACCCAGTACTTC.

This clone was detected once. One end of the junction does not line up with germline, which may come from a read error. The CDR3 region is CASSPRTATASW. The CDR3 DNA reads as TGTGCCAGTAGTCCAAGGACAGCAACAGCTTCTTGG. The rearrangement uses TRBV19 and TRBJ1-2; perhaps TRBD1 as D (6 bases). Germline CDR1 is LNHDA and CDR2 is SQIVND (reference sequence). The CDR3 totals 12 residues.

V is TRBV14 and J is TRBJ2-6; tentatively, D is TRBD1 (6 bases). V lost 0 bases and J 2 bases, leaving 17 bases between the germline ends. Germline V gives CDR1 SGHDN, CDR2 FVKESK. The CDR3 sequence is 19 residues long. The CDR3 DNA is TGTGCCAGCAGCCAAGAGGGGTTGCCAGGGGTGACTGGGGCCAACGTCCTGACTTTC. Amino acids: CASSQEGLPGVTGANVLTF.

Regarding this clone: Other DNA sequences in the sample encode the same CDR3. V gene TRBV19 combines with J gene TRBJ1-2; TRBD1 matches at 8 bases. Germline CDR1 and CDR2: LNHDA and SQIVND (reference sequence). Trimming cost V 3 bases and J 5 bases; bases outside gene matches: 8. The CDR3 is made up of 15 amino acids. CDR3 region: CASSIGQGARYGYTF. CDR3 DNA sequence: TGTGCCAGTAGTATTGGGCAGGGGGCTAGGTATGGCTACACCTTC.

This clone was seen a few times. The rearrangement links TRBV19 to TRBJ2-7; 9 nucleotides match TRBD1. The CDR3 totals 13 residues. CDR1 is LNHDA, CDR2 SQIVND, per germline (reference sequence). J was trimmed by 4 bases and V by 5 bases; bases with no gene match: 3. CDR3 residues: CASSVTGGYEQYF. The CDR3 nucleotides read TGTGCCAGTAGTGTGACAGGGGGATACGAGCAGTACTTC.

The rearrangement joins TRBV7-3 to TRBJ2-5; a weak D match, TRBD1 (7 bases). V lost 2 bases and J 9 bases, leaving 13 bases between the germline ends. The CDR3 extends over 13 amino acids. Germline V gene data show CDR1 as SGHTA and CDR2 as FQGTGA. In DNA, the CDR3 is TGTGCCAGCAGCTTATTACAGGGGAGGTCCCAGTACTTC. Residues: CASSLLQGRSQYF.

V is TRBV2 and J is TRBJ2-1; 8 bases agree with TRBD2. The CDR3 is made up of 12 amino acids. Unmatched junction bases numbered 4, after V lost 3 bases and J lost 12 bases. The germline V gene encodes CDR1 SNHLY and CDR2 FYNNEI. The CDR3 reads CASSDLGRGQFF. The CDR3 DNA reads TGTGCCAGCAGTGATCTCGGGAGGGGGCAGTTCTTC.

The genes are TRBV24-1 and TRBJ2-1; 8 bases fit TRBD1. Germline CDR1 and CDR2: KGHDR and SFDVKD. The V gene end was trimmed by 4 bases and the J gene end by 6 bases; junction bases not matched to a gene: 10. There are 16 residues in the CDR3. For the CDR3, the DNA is TGTGCCACCAGTGAAGACAGGGGCGGCAGACCCAATGAGCAGTTCTTC. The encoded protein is CATSEDRGGRPNEQFF.

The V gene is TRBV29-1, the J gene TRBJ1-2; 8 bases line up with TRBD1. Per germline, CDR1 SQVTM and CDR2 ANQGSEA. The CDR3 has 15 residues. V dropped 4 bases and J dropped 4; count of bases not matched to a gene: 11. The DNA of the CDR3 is TGCAGCGTTGCAGAGGACAGGGCCAAGGTCTATGGCTACACCTTC. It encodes CSVAEDRAKVYGYTF.

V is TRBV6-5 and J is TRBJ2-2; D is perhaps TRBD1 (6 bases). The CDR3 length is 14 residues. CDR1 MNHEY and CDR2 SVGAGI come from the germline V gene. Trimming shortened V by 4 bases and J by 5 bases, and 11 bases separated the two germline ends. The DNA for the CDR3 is TGTGCCAGCAGTTCACAGGGAATAACCGGGGAGCTGTTTTTT. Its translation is CASSSQGITGELFF.

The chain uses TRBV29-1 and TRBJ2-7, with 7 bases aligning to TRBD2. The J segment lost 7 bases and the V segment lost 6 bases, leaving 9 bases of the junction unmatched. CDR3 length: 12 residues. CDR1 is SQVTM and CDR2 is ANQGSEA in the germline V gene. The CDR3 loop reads CSVASAGEEQYF. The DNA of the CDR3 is TGCAGCGTCGCCTCCGCGGGAGAAGAGCAGTACTTC.

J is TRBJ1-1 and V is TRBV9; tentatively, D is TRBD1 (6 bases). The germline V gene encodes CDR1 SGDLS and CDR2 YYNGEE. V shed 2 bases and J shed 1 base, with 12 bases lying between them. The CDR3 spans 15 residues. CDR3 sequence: CASSVRGNPNTEAFF. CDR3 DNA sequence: TGTGCCAGCAGCGTGAGGGGGAATCCGAACACTGAAGCTTTCTTT.

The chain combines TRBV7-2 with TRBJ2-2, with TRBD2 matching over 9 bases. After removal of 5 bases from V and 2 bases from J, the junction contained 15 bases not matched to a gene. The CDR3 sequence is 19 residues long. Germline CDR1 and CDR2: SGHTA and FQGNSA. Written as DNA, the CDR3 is TGTGCCAGCAGCCCCCCCGATGGGGCGGGAGGGCCTAACACCGGGGAGCTGTTTTTT. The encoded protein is CASSPPDGAGGPNTGELFF.

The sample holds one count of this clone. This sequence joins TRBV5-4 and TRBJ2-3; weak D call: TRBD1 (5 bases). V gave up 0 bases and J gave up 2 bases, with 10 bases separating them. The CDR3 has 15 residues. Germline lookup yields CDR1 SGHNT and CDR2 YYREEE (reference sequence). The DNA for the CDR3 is TGTGCCAGCAGCTTGGTTGCCAGGGACACAGATACGCAGTATTTT. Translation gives CASSLVARDTDTQYF.

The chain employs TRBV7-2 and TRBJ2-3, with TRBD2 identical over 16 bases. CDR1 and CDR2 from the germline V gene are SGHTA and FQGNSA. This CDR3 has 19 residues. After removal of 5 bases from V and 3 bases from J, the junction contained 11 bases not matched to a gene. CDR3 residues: CASSPTGLAGGPGTDTQYF. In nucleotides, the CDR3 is TGTGCCAGCAGCCCCACGGGACTAGCGGGGGGGCCGGGAACAGATACGCAGTATTTT.

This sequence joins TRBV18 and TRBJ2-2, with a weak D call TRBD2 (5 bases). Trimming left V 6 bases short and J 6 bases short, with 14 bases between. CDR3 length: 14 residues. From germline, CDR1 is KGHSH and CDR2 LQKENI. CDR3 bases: TGTGCCAGCTCGCCGAAAACTAGTTCCGGGGAGCTGTTTTTT. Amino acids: CASSPKTSSGELFF.

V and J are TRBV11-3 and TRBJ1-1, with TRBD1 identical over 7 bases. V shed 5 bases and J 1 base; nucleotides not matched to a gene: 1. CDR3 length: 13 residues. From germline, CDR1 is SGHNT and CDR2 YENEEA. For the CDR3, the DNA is TGTGCCAGCAGCCGACAGGGGAACACTGAAGCTTTCTTT. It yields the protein CASSRQGNTEAFF.

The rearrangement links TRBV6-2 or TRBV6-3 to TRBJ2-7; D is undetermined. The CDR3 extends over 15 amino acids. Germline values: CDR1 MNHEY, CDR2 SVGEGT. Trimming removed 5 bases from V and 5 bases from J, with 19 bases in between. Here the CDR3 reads CASSDLEATFNEQYF. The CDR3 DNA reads TGTGCCAGCAGTGACCTAGAGGCGACTTTCAACGAGCAGTACTTC.

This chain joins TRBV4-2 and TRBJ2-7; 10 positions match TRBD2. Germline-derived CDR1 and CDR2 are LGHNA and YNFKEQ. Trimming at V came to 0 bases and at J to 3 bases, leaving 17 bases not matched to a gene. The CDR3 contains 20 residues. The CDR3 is CASSQDLVGTSETKSYEQYF. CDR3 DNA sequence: TGTGCCAGCAGCCAAGATCTTGTCGGGACTAGCGAGACAAAAAGCTACGAGCAGTACTTC.

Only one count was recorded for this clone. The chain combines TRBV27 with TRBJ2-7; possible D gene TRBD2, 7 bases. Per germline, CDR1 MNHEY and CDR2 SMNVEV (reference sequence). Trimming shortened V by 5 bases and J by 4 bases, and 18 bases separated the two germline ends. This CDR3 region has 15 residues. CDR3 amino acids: CASSPKGGARYEQYF. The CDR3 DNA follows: TGTGCCAGCAGTCCCAAGGGGGGGGCTCGGTACGAGCAGTACTTC.

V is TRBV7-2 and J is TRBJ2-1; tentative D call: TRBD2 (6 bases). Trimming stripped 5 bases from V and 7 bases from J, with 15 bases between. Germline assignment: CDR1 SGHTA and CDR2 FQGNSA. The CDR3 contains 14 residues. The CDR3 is CASSRGRSGNEQFF. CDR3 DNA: TGTGCCAGCAGCCGCGGACGGAGCGGGAATGAGCAGTTCTTC.

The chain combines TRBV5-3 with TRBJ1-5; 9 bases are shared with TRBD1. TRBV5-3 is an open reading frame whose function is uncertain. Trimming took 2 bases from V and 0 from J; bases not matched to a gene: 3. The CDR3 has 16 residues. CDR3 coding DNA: TGTGCCAGAAGCTTCCGGGACAGGGTTAGCAATCAGCCCCAGCATTTT. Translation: CARSFRDRVSNQPQHF.

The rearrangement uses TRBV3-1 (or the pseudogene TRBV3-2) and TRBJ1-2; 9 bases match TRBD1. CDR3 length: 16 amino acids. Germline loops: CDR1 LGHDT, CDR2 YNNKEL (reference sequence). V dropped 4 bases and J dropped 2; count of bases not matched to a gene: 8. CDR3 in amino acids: CASSPGTGRGNYGYTF. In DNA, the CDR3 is TGTGCCAGCAGCCCAGGGACAGGGAGAGGGAACTATGGCTACACCTTC.